These T cell receptor beta chains were read from a single sample in a study of HIV-infected patients and healthy controls. One entry per CDR3 protein results from TCRdb running MiXCR on the 5' RACE reads. The data show about 15,000 distinct CDR3 sequences, 8% to 10% seen once. The sample taken for sequencing was blood. All receptors derive from an adult in good health. Both conserved end residues are part of each CDR3. The D gene is left open where the match is weak. Clone size is not always given. Where it is, it says once, few, many or a class for expanded clones.

medium-sized	NA	TRBV5-5	TRBJ1-1	TGTGCCAGCAGCTTGCTGACCCCGGGGACTGAAGCTTTCTTT	CASSLLTPGTEAFF
medium-sized	NA	TRBV28	TRBJ2-3	TGTGCCAGCAGTTCCCCGGACACGACAGATACGCAGTATTTT	CASSSPDTTDTQYF
NA	NA	TRBV6-2/TRBV6-3	TRBJ2-2	TGTGCCAGCAGTTACTTAAGGTCCGGGGAGCTGTTTTTT	CASSYLRSGELFF
NA	NA	TRBV29-1	TRBJ2-1	TGCAGCGTTGCGGGGACCCTTACCTACAATGAGCAGTTCTTC	CSVAGTLTYNEQFF
many	TRBD1	TRBV28	TRBJ2-7	TGTGCCACCGGCCCATCAGGACAGGGAACCTACGAGCAGTACTTC	CATGPSGQGTYEQYF
NA	NA	TRBV7-9	TRBJ1-5	TGTGCCACACAGGAACTTAGCAATCAGCCCCAGCATTTT	CATQELSNQPQHF
medium-sized	NA	TRBV7-9	TRBJ2-1	TGTGCCAGCAGCTTAGTGGTAGCGCATGAGCAGTTCTTC	CASSLVVAHEQFF
many	NA	TRBV29-1	TRBJ1-1	TGCAGCGTTGAATTTGAGGGGAACACTGAAGCTTTCTTT	CSVEFEGNTEAFF
few	NA	TRBV5-6	TRBJ2-1	TGTGCCAGCAGCTTGTCCGGAACCTACAATGAGCAGTTCTTC	CASSLSGTYNEQFF
many	TRBD1	TRBV4-3	TRBJ2-3	TGCGCCAGCAGCCAAGATATGGGACAGGGAGCAGATACGCAGTATTTT	CASSQDMGQGADTQYF
many	NA	TRBV5-1	TRBJ1-1	TGCGCCAGCAGCTTGGGCCTCACGTACTCGAACACTGAAGCTTTCTTT	CASSLGLTYSNTEAFF
NA	NA	TRBV12-3/TRBV12-4	TRBJ2-1	TGTGCCAGCAGTTCCACCCACCGGGGTAGCCCCTACAATGAGCAGTTCTTC	CASSSTHRGSPYNEQFF
NA	NA	TRBV7-8	TRBJ2-3	TGTGCCAGCAGCTTGCGGGCAAAGGGCACAGATACGCAGTATTTT	CASSLRAKGTDTQYF
NA	NA	TRBV20-1	TRBJ2-1	TGCAGTGCTAGAGATTTTGAGTCTAAGGACCGAGGGCAGTTCTTC	CSARDFESKDRGQFF
medium-sized	NA	TRBV5-1	TRBJ2-5	TGCGCCAGCAGGGGCCGAGCGGGTCAAGAGACCCAGTACTTC	CASRGRAGQETQYF